This TCR beta chain was sequenced for a study of CD8 T cells in ankylosing spondylitis. The table lists this clonotype with many counts. Antigen specificity is unknown. The V gene's germline CDR1 is SGDLS and CDR2 YYNGEE. Trimming removed 0 bases at V and 4 bases at J, with 17 bases between. The CDR3 has 17 residues. TCRdb processed the 5' RACE reads anew with MiXCR; each CDR3 protein has one entry. Of tens of thousands of distinct CDR3 sequences listed, 3% are singletons. Study-level points and caveats: Ankylosing spondylitis blood appeared to be characterized by a TCR beta motif of eight highly homologous variants. In the blood and synovial fluid of reactive arthritis, some motif variants had been previously reported. The disease-linked clones had a CD8+ phenotype and low blood frequencies.

The chain couples TRBV9 to TRBJ2-1; D is possibly TRBD2 (5 bases). This TCR was recovered from a male donor with ankylosing spondylitis or in good health (not recorded which). The specimen was blood, either unsorted or a sorted T cell fraction (not recorded which). The CDR3 sequence is CASSVAPAGGLYNEQFF. The DNA for the CDR3 is TGTGCCAGCAGCGTAGCTCCCGCTGGAGGCCTTTACAATGAGCAGTTCTTC.